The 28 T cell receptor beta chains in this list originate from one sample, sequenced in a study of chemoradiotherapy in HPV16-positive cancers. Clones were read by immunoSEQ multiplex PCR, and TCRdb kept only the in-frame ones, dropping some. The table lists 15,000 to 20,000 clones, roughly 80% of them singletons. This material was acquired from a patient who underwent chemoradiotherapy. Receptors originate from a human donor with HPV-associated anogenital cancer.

The CDR3 bases are TGCGCCAGCAGCTTCACTAGAACCTCCTACAATGAGCAGTTCTTC. It encodes CASSFTRTSYNEQFF. The chain uses TRBV5-1 and TRBJ2-1, with a weak D call TRBD2 (5 bases). Germline V gene data show CDR1 as SGHRS and CDR2 as YFSETQ. The CDR3 is 15 amino acids. Trimming removed 2 bases from V and 0 bases from J, with 9 bases in between.

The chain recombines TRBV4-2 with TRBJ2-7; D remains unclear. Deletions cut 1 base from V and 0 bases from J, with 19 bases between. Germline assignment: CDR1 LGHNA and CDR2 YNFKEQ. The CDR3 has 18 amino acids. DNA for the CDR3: TGTGCCAGCAGCCAAGTTGGATTTCGCAGGACCCGCTCCTACGAGCAGTACTTC. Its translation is CASSQVGFRRTRSYEQYF.

The CDR3 is CATSRKGAPGETQYF. The CDR3 coding sequence is TGTGCCACTTCCCGGAAGGGGGCGCCAGGGGAGACCCAGTACTTC. V gene TRBV6-5 combines with J gene TRBJ2-5; 7 nucleotides match TRBD1. The CDR3 has 15 amino acids. The germline CDR1 and CDR2 sequences are MNHEY and SVGAGI. J lost 5 bases, V lost 10 bases, and 16 bases had no gene match.

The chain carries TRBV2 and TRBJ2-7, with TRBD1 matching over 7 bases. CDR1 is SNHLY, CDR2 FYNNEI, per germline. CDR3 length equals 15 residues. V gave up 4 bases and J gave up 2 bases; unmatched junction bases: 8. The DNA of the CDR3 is TGTGCCAGCAGTGCCCACGGACAGGTCACCTACGAGCAGTACTTC. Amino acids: CASSAHGQVTYEQYF. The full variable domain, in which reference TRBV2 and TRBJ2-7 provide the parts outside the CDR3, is EPEVTQTPSHQVTQMGQEVILRCVPISNHLYFYWYRQILGQKVEFLVSFYNNEISEKSEIFDDQFSVERPDGSNFTLKIRSTKLEDSAMYFCASSAHGQVTYEQYFGPGTRLTVT.

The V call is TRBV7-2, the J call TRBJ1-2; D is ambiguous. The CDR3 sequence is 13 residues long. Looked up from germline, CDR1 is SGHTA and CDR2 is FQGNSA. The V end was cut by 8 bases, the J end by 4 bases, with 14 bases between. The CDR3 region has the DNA TGTGCCAGCGGGCCGTTGGCCGGCTATGGCTACACCTTC. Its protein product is CASGPLAGYGYTF.

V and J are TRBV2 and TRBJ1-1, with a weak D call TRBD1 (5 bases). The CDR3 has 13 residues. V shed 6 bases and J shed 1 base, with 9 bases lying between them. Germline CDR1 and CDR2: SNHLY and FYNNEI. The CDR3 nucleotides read TGTGCCAGCAGGAGACAGACGAACACTGAAGCTTTCTTT. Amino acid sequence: CASRRQTNTEAFF.

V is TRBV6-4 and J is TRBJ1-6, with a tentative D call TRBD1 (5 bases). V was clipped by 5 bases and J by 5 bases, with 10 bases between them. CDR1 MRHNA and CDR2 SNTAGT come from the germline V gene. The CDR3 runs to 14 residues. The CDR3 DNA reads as TGTGCCAGCAGTTCGGGACTGAATAATTCACCCCTCCACTTT. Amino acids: CASSSGLNNSPLHF.

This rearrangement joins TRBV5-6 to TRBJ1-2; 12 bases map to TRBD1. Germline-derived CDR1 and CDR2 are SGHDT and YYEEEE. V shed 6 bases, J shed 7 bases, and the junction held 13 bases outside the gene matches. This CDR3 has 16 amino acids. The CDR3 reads CASTVVPGQGAGGYTF. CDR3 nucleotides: TGTGCCAGCACCGTTGTCCCGGGACAGGGGGCCGGTGGCTACACCTTC.

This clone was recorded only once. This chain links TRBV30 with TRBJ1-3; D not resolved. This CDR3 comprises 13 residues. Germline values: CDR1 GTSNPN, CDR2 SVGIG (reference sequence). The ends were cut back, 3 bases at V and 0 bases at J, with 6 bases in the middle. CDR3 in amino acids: CAWSLISGNTIYF. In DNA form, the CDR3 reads TGTGCCTGGAGCTTGATCTCTGGAAACACCATATATTTT.

The CDR3 loop reads CASSSGYGNTIYF. CDR3 DNA sequence: TGTGCCAGCAGCTCAGGGTACGGAAACACCATATATTTT. The chain combines TRBV6-6 with TRBJ1-3, with D perhaps matching TRBD1 (5 bases). The CDR3 has 13 residues. Trimming removed 6 bases at V and 4 bases at J, with 10 bases between. Germline values: CDR1 MNHNY, CDR2 SVGAGI (reference sequence).

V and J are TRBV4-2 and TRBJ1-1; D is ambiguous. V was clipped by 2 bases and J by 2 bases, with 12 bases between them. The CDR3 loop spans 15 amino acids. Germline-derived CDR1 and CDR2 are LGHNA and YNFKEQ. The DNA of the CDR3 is TGTGCCAGCAGCCAACTCACCGGCAGAAACACTGAAGCTTTCTTT. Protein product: CASSQLTGRNTEAFF.

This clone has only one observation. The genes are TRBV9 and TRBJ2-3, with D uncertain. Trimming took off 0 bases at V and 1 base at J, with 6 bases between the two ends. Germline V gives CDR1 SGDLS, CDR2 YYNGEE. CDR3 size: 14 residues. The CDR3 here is CASSVAFRTDTQYF. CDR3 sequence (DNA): TGTGCCAGCAGCGTAGCCTTCCGCACAGATACGCAGTATTTT.

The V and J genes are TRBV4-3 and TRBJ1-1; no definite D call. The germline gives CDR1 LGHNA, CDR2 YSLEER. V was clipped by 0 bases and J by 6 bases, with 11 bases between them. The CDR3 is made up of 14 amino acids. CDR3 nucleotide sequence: TGCGCCAGCAGCCAAGATTTAGGCCGTGCTGAAGCTTTCTTT. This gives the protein CASSQDLGRAEAFF.

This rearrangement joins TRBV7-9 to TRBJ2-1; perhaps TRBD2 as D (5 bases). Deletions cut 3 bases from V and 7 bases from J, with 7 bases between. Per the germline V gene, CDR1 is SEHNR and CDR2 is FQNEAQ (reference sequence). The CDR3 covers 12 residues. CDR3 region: CASSFGRNEQFF. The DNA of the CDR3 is TGTGCCAGCAGCTTTGGGAGAAATGAGCAGTTCTTC.

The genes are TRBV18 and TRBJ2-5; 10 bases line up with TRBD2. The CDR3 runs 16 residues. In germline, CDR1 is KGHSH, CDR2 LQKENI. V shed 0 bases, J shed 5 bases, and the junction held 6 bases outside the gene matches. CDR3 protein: CASSPPPLAGRETQYF. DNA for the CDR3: TGTGCCAGCTCACCACCCCCACTAGCGGGACGGGAGACCCAGTACTTC.

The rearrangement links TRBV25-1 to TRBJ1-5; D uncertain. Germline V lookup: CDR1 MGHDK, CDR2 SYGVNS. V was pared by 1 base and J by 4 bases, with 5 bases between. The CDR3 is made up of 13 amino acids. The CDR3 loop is CASSESGNQPQHF. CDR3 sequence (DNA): TGTGCCAGCAGTGAATCCGGGAATCAGCCCCAGCATTTT.

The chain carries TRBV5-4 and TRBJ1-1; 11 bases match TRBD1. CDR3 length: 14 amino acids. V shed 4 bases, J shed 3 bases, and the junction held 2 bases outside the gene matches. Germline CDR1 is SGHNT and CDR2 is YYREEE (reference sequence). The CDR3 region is CASSKGQGDTEAFF. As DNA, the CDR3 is TGTGCCAGCAGCAAGGGACAGGGGGACACTGAAGCTTTCTTT.

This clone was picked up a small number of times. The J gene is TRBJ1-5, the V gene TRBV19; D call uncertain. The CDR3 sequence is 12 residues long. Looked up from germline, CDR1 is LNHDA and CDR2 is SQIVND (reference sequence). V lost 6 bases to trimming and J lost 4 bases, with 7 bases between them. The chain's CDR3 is CASRYGNQPQHF. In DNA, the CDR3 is TGTGCCAGTAGATACGGGAATCAGCCCCAGCATTTT.

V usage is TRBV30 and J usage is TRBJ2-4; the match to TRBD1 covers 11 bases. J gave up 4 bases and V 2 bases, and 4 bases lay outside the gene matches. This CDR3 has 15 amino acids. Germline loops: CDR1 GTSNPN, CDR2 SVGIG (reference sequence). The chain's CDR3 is CAWSYGQGAKNIQYF. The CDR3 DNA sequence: TGTGCCTGGAGTTATGGACAGGGGGCGAAAAACATTCAGTACTTC.

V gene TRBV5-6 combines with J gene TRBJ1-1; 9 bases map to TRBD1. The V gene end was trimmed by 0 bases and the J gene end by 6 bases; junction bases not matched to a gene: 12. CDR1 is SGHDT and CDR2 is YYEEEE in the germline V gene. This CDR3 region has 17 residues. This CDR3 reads CASSLVRDRAPGAEAFF. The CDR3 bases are TGTGCCAGCAGCTTGGTCCGGGACAGGGCGCCCGGGGCTGAAGCTTTCTTT. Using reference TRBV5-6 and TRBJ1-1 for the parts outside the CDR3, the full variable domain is DAGVTQSPTHLIKTRGQQVTLRCSPKSGHDTVSWYQQALGQGPQFIFQYYEEEERQRGNFPDRFSGHQFPNYSSELNVNALLLGDSALYLCASSLVRDRAPGAEAFFGQGTRLTVV.

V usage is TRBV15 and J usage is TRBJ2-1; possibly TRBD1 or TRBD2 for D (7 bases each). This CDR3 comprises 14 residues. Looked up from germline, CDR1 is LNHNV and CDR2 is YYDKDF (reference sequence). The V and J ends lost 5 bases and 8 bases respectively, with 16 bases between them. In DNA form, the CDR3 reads TGTGCCACCAGCCCAGGGGGGGCCATCGATGAGCAGTTCTTC. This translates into CATSPGGAIDEQFF.

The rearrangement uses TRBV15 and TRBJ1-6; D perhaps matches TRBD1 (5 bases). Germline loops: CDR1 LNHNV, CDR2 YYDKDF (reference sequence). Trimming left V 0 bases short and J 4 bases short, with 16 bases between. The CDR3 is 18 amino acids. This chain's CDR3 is CATSRDNRGGGYNSPLHF. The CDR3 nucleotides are TGTGCCACCAGCAGAGATAACCGGGGGGGAGGATATAATTCACCCCTCCACTTT.

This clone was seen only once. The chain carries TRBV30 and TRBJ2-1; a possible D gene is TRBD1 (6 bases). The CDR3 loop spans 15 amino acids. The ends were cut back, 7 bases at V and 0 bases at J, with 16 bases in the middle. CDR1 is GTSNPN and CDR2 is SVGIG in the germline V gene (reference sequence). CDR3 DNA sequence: TGTGCCTTATCTCTCAGGGGCCGCTCCTACAATGAGCAGTTCTTC. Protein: CALSLRGRSYNEQFF. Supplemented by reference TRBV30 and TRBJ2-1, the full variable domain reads SQTIHQWPATLVQPVGSPLSLECTVEGTSNPNLYWYRQAAGRGLQLLFYSVGIGQISSEVPQNLSASRPQDRQFILSSKKLLLSDSGFYLCALSLRGRSYNEQFFGPGTRLTVL.

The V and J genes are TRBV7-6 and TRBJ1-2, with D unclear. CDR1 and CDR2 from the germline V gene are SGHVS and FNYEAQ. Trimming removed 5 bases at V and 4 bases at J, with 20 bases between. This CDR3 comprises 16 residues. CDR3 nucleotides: TGTGCCAGCAGCCAGAGTACATCTCGAAAGACCTATGGCTACACCTTC. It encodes CASSQSTSRKTYGYTF.

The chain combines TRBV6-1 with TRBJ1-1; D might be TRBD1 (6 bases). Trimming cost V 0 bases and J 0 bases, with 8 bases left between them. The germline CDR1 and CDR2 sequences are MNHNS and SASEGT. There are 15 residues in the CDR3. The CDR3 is CASSEAQGLNTEAFF. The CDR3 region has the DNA TGTGCCAGCAGTGAAGCGCAGGGGTTGAACACTGAAGCTTTCTTT.

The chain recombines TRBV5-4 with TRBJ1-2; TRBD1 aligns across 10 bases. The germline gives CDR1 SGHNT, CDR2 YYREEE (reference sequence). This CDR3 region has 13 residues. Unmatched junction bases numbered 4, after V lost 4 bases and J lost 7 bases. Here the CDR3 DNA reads TGTGCCAGCAGCCGACAGGGGGCGGGTGGCTACACCTTC. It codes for CASSRQGAGGYTF.

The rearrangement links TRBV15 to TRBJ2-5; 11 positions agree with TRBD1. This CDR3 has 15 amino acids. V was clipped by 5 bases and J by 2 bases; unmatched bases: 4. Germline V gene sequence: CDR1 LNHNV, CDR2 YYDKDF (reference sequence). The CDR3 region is CATSLDRGQQETQYF. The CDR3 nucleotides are TGTGCCACCAGCCTGGACAGGGGGCAACAAGAGACCCAGTACTTC.

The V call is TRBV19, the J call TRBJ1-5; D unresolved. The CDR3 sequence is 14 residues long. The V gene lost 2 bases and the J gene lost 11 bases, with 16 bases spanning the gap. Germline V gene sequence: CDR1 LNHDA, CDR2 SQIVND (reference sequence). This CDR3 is CASSIPGRQVAQHF. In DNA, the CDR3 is TGTGCCAGTAGTATACCCGGGAGGCAGGTAGCCCAGCATTTT.